This T cell receptor (beta chain) comes out of a study of vaccination and CD4 T cells after COVID-19. Study-level background: Two-dose vaccination with either BNT162b2 or mRNA-1273 was given to participants. General study points: It was observed that, in convalescent patients, a median 86.3% of reactive clones arose only post-vaccination.

A note on this clonotype: Its antigen is still unknown.

Germline V lookup: CDR1 SGHAT, CDR2 FQNNGV. Trimming pared 4 bases from V and 0 bases from J, leaving 6 bases between. CDR3 length equals 13 residues. Noted treatment: roughly 10-day PBMC culture with coronavirus spike peptide pools or control peptides (ViraFEST assay). An Oncomine TCR Beta short-read assay was used to sequence the DNA from cultured CD4+ T cells. Genomic DNA was isolated from CD4+ T cells that had been cultured. Each CDR3 protein gets one entry after TCRdb re-called the PCR reads with MiXCR. Among some 15,000 distinct CDR3 sequences listed, 35% to 45% were seen once. This receptor was identified in a human donor with COVID-19. J is TRBJ1-1 and V is TRBV11-2; D uncertain. The sample consisted of cultured CD4+ T cells from blood. CDR3 DNA: TGTGCCAGCAGCTCTGAGATGAACACTGAAGCTTTCTTT. This encodes CASSSEMNTEAFF.